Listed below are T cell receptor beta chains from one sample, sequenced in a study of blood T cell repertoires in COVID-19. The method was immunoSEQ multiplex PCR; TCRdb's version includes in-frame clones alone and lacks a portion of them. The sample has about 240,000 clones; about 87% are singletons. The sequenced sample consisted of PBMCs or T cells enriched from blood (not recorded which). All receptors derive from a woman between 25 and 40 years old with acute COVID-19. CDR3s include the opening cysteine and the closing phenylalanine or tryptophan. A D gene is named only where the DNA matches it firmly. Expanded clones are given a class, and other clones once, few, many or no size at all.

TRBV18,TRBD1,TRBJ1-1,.,TGTGCCAGCTCACCGCAGGGGGCGGGAATGAACACTGAAGCTTTCTTT,CASSPQGAGMNTEAFF
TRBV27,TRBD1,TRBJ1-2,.,TGTGCCAGCAGTTTTCTTTACAGGGGGCCCAACTATGGCTACACCTTC,CASSFLYRGPNYGYTF
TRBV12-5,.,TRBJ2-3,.,TGTGCTACGACTGGAGGAAGCACAGATACGCAGTATTTT,CATTGGSTDTQYF
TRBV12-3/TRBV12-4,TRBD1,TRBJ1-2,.,TGTGCCAGCAGTTTGGACAGGGGGCACGGCTACACCTTC,CASSLDRGHGYTF
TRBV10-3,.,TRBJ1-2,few,TGTGCCATCAGTGAACCACAGGGAAGTTCTGGCTACACCTTC,CAISEPQGSSGYTF
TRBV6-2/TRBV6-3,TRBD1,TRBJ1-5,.,TGTGCCAGCAGTTCTCAGACAGGGGGTCAGCGCAATCAGCCCCAGCATTTT,CASSSQTGGQRNQPQHF
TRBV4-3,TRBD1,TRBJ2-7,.,TGCGCCAGCAGCCAAGCCGGACAGGGGTATGACGAGCAGTACTTC,CASSQAGQGYDEQYF
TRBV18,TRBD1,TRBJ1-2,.,TGTGCCAGCTCACCACCTCCCGGGACAGGGGCGCCTCTCGACTATGGCTACACCTTC,CASSPPPGTGAPLDYGYTF
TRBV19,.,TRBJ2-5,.,TGTGCCAGTAGCGCGGGGTTCGGAATCTCGGAGACCCAGTACTTC,CASSAGFGISETQYF
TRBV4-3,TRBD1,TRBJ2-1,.,TGCGCCAGCAGCCAAGATGGAGGACAGGGCTATGATGAGCAGTTCTTC,CASSQDGGQGYDEQFF
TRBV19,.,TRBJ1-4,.,TGTGCCACTTCCGGAGGACGGCTTAATGAAAAACTGTTTTTT,CATSGGRLNEKLFF
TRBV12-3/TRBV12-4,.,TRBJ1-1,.,TGTGCCAGCCAGGGGTTGATGAACACTGAAGCTTTCTTT,CASQGLMNTEAFF
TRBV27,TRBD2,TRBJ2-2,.,TGTGCCAGTAGTCAGTCCAGCGGGGTATACACCGGGGAGCTGTTTTTT,CASSQSSGVYTGELFF
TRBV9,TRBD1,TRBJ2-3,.,TGTGCCAGCAGCGCCGGCCGGACAGGGGCGGGAGATACGCAGTATTTT,CASSAGRTGAGDTQYF
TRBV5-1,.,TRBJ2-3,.,TGCGCCAGCAGCTTGGATAGAGATACGCAGTATTTT,CASSLDRDTQYF
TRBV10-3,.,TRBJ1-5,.,TGTGCCATCAGTGAGCTCGACAGGTTTCAGGATCAGCCCCAGCATTTT,CAISELDRFQDQPQHF
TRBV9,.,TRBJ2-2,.,TGTGCCAGCTCCCACGTAATCGGTGGGGAGCTGTTTTTT,CASSHVIGGELFF
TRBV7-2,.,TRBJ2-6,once,TGTGCCAGCGGCCCGGGGTACTCTGGGGCCAACGTCCTGACTTTC,CASGPGYSGANVLTF
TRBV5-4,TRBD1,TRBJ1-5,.,TGTGCCAGCAGTTACGACAGGGGGGAGAGTCAGCCCCAGCATTTT,CASSYDRGESQPQHF
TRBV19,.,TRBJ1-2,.,TGTGCCACGGTCGGGGAGGGGCCTTCTTTCTATGGCTACACCTTC,CATVGEGPSFYGYTF
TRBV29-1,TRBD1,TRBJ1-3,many,TGCAGCGTATCGACAGGGGATATTGCTGGAAACACCATATATTTT,CSVSTGDIAGNTIYF
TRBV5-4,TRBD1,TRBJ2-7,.,TGTGCCAGCAGCTTGCCGGGACAGGAGGTATCCGAGCAGTACTTC,CASSLPGQEVSEQYF
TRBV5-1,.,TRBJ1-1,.,TGCGCCAGCAGCGTTGGACAAAACACTGAAGCTTTCTTT,CASSVGQNTEAFF
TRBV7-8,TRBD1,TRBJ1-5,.,TGTGCCAGCAGCTTATGGGGACAGGCGGTCTTATTCAATCAGCCCCAGCATTTT,CASSLWGQAVLFNQPQHF
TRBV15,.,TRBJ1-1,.,TGTGCCACCAGCGGTTGGACAGTAACCACTGAAGCTTTCTTT,CATSGWTVTTEAFF
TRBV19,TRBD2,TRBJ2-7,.,TGTGCCAGTAGTCCCCGGACTAGCGGGTTACCCTACGAGCAGTACTTC,CASSPRTSGLPYEQYF
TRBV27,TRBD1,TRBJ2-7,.,TGTGCCAGCACCACGGGACAGGGCCCATCCTACGAGCAGTACTTC,CASTTGQGPSYEQYF
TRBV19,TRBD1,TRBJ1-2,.,TGTGCCAGTAGTATGACGGGACAGGGGATCTATGGCTACACCTTC,CASSMTGQGIYGYTF
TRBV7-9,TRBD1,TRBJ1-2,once,TGTGCCAGCAGCTCATACAGGGGGCGCGTGGTCTATGGCTACACCTTC,CASSSYRGRVVYGYTF